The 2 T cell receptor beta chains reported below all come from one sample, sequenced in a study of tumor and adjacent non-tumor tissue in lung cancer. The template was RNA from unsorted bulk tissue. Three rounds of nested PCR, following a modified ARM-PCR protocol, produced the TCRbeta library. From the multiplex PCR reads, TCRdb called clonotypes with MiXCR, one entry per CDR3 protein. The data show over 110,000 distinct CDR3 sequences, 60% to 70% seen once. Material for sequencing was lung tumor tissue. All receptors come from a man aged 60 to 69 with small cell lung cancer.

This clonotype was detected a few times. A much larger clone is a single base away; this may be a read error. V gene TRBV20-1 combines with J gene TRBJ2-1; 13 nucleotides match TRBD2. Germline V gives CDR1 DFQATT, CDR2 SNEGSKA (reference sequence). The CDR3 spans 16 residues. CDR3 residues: CSTSLMGTSGTNEQFF. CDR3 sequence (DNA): TGCAGTACTAGTCTAATGGGGACTAGCGGGACCAATGAGCAGTTCTTC.

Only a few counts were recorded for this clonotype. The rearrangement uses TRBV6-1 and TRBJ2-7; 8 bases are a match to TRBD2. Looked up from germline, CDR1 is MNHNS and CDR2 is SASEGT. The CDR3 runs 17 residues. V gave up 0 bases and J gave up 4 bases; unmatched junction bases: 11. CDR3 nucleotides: TGTGCCAGCAGTGAAGCCCCTATAGCGGGAAAAGGGTACGAGCAGTACGTC. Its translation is CASSEAPIAGKGYEQYV.